Listed here are 2 T cell receptor beta chains from one sample, sequenced in a study of blood T cells in healthy people across ages. The second PCR ran about 6 to 12 cycles with a sample-barcoded 5' primer and J-beta primers. TCRdb re-called the 5' RACE reads through MiXCR, storing one row per CDR3 protein. This table has under 950,000 distinct CDR3 sequences, about a fifth appearing once. The sequenced sample consisted of blood. The receptors shown here come from a man aged 70-80 years in good health.

This clonotype was detected a few times. The V gene is TRBV20-1, the J gene TRBJ1-1, with 9 bases lining up with TRBD1. The germline V gene has CDR1 DFQATT and CDR2 SNEGSKA (reference sequence). CDR3 length: 11 residues. The ends lost 8 bases at V and 5 bases at J; junction bases unmatched: 3. CDR3 sequence reads: CSPGQGTEAFF. CDR3 DNA: TGCAGTCCAGGACAGGGGACTGAAGCTTTCTTT.

This clonotype occurred a few times. The DNA of the CDR3 is TGTGCCAGCAGTTTCGTAGTCGGCTATGGCTACACCTTC. This gives the protein CASSFVVGYGYTF. This chain uses TRBV12-3 or TRBV12-4 with TRBJ1-2; unclear D gene. The CDR3 is 13 amino acids. V lost 3 bases and J 4 bases, leaving 9 bases between the germline ends.